One sample yielded the 6 T cell receptor beta chains listed below, sequenced in a study of cytomegalovirus exposure and HLA in healthy donors (dated by TCRdb to about 2017). Library preparation employed the immunoSEQ multiplex PCR assay. For the multiplex PCR, a mixture combining 60 forward primers for TCR Vbeta segments and 13 reverse primers for TCR Jbeta segments was used. In its TCRdb copy, this immuneACCESS table keeps in-frame sequences only and misses some clones. Where compared with another copy, unresolved V genes explain less than half of these, and the others have no known cause. In this sample the table shows 200,000 to 250,000 clones, roughly four fifths of which occur a single time. Clones ranked in the top ten supply less than 9% of the sample. The sequenced sample consisted of PBMCs. These receptors came from a woman aged 55-70 years in good health and CMV-seropositive.

The CDR3 nucleotides are TGTGCCAGCAGTTTGACTAGCGGCTCCTACAATGAGCAGTTCTTC. Protein product: CASSLTSGSYNEQFF. V is TRBV28 and J is TRBJ2-1; 9 positions match TRBD2. The CDR3 is 15 amino acids. V was pared by 3 bases and J by 0 bases, with 0 bases of the junction left unmatched. Germline V gene data show CDR1 as MDHEN and CDR2 as SYDVKM.

This clone was recorded a few times. The CDR3 protein is CASRGQQGTYEQYF. The CDR3, as DNA: TGTGCCAGTAGGGGACAACAGGGGACGTACGAGCAGTACTTC. The J gene is TRBJ2-7, the V gene TRBV27, with 7 bases aligning to TRBD1. Germline V gene sequence: CDR1 MNHEY, CDR2 SMNVEV (reference sequence). The CDR3 contains 14 residues. V was clipped by 9 bases and J by 4 bases; unmatched bases: 12.

This clone appeared a few times. The rearrangement uses TRBV4-1 and TRBJ1-2; no clear D. The CDR3 runs 16 residues. V lost 2 bases to trimming and J lost 0 bases, with 13 bases between them. Germline CDR1 MGHRA, CDR2 YSYEKL. DNA for the CDR3: TGCGCCAGCAGCCAACCGATCCGGGGTTCTAACTATGGCTACACCTTC. Translated, it gives CASSQPIRGSNYGYTF.

The sample holds one count of this clone. V usage is TRBV7-9 and J usage is TRBJ2-2; D possibly corresponds to TRBD2 (7 bases). Trimming took 8 bases from V and 4 from J, leaving 17 bases between them. In germline, CDR1 is SEHNR, CDR2 FQNEAQ (reference sequence). The CDR3 consists of 15 residues. The chain's CDR3 is CASGGRRGGTGELFF. The CDR3, as DNA: TGTGCCAGCGGGGGACGTAGGGGGGGCACCGGGGAGCTGTTTTTT.

This clone appeared a few times. The identical CDR3 is also encoded by other nucleotide sequences in the sample. The chain couples TRBV15 to TRBJ2-5; D call uncertain. Looked up from germline, CDR1 is LNHNV and CDR2 is YYDKDF (reference sequence). This CDR3 is 15 amino acids long. V was clipped by 0 bases and J by 2 bases, with 10 bases between them. DNA for the CDR3: TGTGCCACCAGCAGAGATCGCGGATCACAAGAGACCCAGTACTTC. As protein: CATSRDRGSQETQYF.

The chain recombines TRBV11-2 with TRBJ2-5; 9 bases are a match to TRBD1. Germline V gene sequence: CDR1 SGHAT, CDR2 FQNNGV. V lost 8 bases and J lost 4; bases outside the gene matches: 11. This CDR3 has 15 residues. The CDR3 loop is CASFPPTGGRETQYF. The DNA for the CDR3 is TGTGCCAGCTTCCCCCCGACAGGGGGAAGAGAGACCCAGTACTTC.